This TCR beta chain stems from a study of cytomegalovirus exposure and HLA in healthy donors. Notes on the study in general: It was assumed in the presence/absence analyses that sequencing depth was roughly uniform across donors. Earlier analysis looked at TCR beta V segments, and most were productive about 90% or about 30% of the time.

This clone was counted a single time. Its antigen remains unidentified. The ends lost 0 bases at V and 3 bases at J; junction bases unmatched: 2. This CDR3 spans 15 amino acids. Germline CDR1 is SEHNR and CDR2 is FQNEAQ (reference sequence). The PCR employed 60 Vbeta primers together with 13 Jbeta primers. Profiling relied on immunoSEQ multiplex PCR, and the TCRdb table lists in-frame clones only, not all of them. The sample has over 120,000 clones; approximately 80% are singletons. Sequencing was performed on PBMCs. The clonotype comes from a man aged 45 to 65 in good health and CMV-seronegative. The chain carries TRBV7-9 and TRBJ2-3, with 8 bases matching TRBD1. CDR3 coding DNA: TGTGCCAGCAGCTTAGCCCGGACAGGGACAGATACGCAGTATTTT. Translated, it gives CASSLARTGTDTQYF.